This T cell receptor (beta chain) came from a study of regulatory T cells in long-lasting Graves disease. On the study more broadly: The antithyroid drugs taken by newly diagnosed Graves' patients had been used for under 3 months.

There are 17 residues in the CDR3. CDR1 is SGDLS, CDR2 YYNGEE, per germline. V dropped 4 bases and J dropped 4 bases, with 21 bases sitting between them. In its sample, this clonotype was seen a few times. Time point of the sample: newly diagnosed GD, antithyroid drugs for less than 3 months. There was RNA extracted from PBMCs, and the TCR library was made from it. Through Arm-PCR of CDR3 regions and iRepertoire HTBI primers, TCR beta libraries were built. MiXCR was run by TCRdb on the multiplex PCR reads, yielding one entry per CDR3 protein. The repertoire holds more than 300,000 distinct CDR3 sequences, about 16% seen once, with just over 20% in the top ten. This same sample was also taken into another study, of T cells in Graves' hyperthyroidism and ophthalmopathy. In that study: The HTBI primer set drove a first-round RT-PCR of the TCR CDR3.

The receptor was isolated from a woman between 18 and 29 years old with Graves disease. V gene TRBV9 combines with J gene TRBJ1-3; a weak D match, TRBD1 (6 bases). Here the sequenced sample was peripheral blood mononuclear cells (PBMCs), taken at new diagnosis, from a patient treated with antithyroid drugs. In DNA, the CDR3 is TGTGCCAGCAGCATCAGGACAGACGGCCTTGGCGGAAACACCATATATTTT. Its translation: CASSIRTDGLGGNTIYF.